This T cell receptor (beta chain) emerged from a study of a mutant IDH1 vaccine in newly diagnosed glioma. As to this clone: As yet, its antigen is unknown.

TCRdb keeps only in-frame clones here, not all; method: immunoSEQ multiplex PCR. Of tens of thousands of clones detected, roughly four fifths appear once; the ten largest clones hold roughly an eighth. The time point here: week 35, safety follow-up. Vaccination comprised doses that each held 300 ug of mutant IDH1 20-mer peptide, plus topical imiquimod. V lost 3 bases to trimming and J lost 2 bases, with 11 bases between them. CDR3 length: 14 amino acids. Per the germline V gene, CDR1 is LNHDA and CDR2 is SQIVND (reference sequence). The material was PBMCs, obtained from a glioma patient whose treatment included an IDH1 peptide vaccine. The gene calls are TRBV19 and TRBJ2-7, with D unresolved. The sequence was obtained from a man aged 40-55 years with glioma. CDR3 DNA: TGTGCCAGTAGTATGTCAGGTATCCCCTACGAGCAGTACTTC. Its translation: CASSMSGIPYEQYF. Together with reference TRBV19 and TRBJ2-7, the CDR3 gives the full variable domain: DGGITQSPKYLFRKEGQNVTLSCEQNLNHDAMYWYRQDPGQGLRLIYYSQIVNDFQKGDIAEGYSVSREKKESFPLTVTSAQKNPTAFYLCASSMSGIPYEQYFGPGTRLTVT.